This record concerns one T cell receptor beta chain sequence. This specimen comes from a study of blood T cell repertoires in COVID-19. Background on the study: Italy, Spain and the United States were the sources of the convalescent and acute COVID-19 samples.

CDR3 length: 16 residues. V was cut by 2 bases and J by 0 bases, with 13 bases left in between. The germline CDR1 and CDR2 sequences are SEHNR and FQNEAQ (reference sequence). Per the original methods: Nucleated cell number was recorded as an estimate derived from reference gene primer amplification. Produced via immunoSEQ multiplex PCR; TCRdb's table is partial and in-frame only. V and J calls and clone size follow that table, whereas D and trimming were derived from the DNA. The sample contains roughly 230,000 clones, nearly 90% of which appear only once. Sequenced input: peripheral blood. The source is a woman aged 60-75 years with COVID-19, enrolled during active disease. The genes are TRBV7-9 and TRBJ1-1, with unresolved D. In DNA form, the CDR3 reads TGTGCCAGCAGCTTATTCATGGCAGTGATGAACACTGAAGCTTTCTTT. It specifies CASSLFMAVMNTEAFF.